This T cell receptor (beta chain) was retrieved from a study of cytomegalovirus exposure and HLA in healthy donors. Overall study findings and caveats: The investigators catalogued some 160 TCR beta chains as cytomegalovirus-associated.

A word on this clone: Its antigen is unidentified.

60 Vbeta and 13 Jbeta primers were used in PCR. Sequenced by immunoSEQ multiplex PCR; TCRdb stores in-frame clones only, minus some. This table has around 150,000 clones, around 60% appearing once. Trimming stripped 6 bases from V and 9 bases from J, with 18 bases between. Germline CDR1 reads SGHVS; CDR2 reads FQNEAQ. This CDR3 has 14 amino acids. The material sequenced was PBMCs. The chain links TRBV7-8 to TRBJ1-5, with D perhaps matching TRBD1 (6 bases). The sequence came from a woman between 55 and 75 years old in good health and CMV-seropositive. Written as DNA, the CDR3 is TGTGCCAGCAGGCCCGAGGGGGTCGGGCGGCCCCAGCATTTT. It yields the protein CASRPEGVGRPQHF.